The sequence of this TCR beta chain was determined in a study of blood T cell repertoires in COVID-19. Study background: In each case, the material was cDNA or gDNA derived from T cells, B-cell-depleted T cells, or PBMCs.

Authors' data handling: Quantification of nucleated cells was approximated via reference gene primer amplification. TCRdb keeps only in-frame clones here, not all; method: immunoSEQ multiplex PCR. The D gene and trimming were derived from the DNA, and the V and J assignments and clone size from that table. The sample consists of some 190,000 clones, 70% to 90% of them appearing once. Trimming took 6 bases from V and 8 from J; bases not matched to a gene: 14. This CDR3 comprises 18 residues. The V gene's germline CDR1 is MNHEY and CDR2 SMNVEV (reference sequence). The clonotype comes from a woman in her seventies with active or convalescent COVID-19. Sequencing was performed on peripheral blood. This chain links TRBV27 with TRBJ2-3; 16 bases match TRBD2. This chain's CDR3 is CASSPGTSGRGRLGTQYF. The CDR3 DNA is TGTGCCAGCAGCCCCGGGACTAGCGGGAGGGGCCGCCTTGGTACGCAGTATTTT.